This T cell receptor (beta chain) was sequenced for a study of graft-versus-host responses after intestinal transplantation. Study summary: Multivisceral, liver-intestinal, or isolated intestinal transplants were performed in recipients.

Measured with immunoSEQ multiplex PCR; TCRdb has only the in-frame clones, and not every one. The sample carries more than 45,000 clones, under 95% recorded once. Trimming shortened V by 0 bases and J by 5 bases, and 8 bases separated the two germline ends. This CDR3 comprises 13 residues. Germline assignment: CDR1 SGDLS and CDR2 YYNGEE. The specimen was PBMCs, collected 118 to 130 days after intestinal transplantation. This TCR was sampled from a human patient who received an intestinal transplant, so some T cells may come from the graft donor. V is TRBV9 and J is TRBJ2-5; the D gene is possibly TRBD1 (6 bases). CDR3: CASSVARGETQYF. CDR3 coding DNA: TGTGCCAGCAGCGTAGCAAGGGGGGAGACCCAGTACTTC.